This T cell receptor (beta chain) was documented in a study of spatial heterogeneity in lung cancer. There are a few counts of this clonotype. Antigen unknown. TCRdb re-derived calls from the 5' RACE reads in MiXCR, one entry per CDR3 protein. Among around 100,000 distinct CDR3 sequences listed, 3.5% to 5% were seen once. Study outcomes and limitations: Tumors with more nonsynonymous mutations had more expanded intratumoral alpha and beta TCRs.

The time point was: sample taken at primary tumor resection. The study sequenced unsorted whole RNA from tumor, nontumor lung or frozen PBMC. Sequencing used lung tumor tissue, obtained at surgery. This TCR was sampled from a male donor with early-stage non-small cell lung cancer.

CDR3 sequence (DNA): TGTGCCAGCAGCCAAGACGGGAGTTCAGATACGCAGTATTTT. It codes for CASSQDGSSDTQYF. The chain is built from TRBV3-1 and TRBJ2-3; maybe TRBD2 (6 bases). The CDR3 runs to 14 residues. Germline CDR1 and CDR2: LGHDT and YNNKEL (reference sequence). V was shortened by 0 bases and J by 4 bases, with 8 bases between the two germline ends.